This is a list of T cell receptor beta chains from one sample in a study of blood T cell repertoires in COVID-19. The method was immunoSEQ multiplex PCR; TCRdb's version includes in-frame clones alone and lacks a portion of them. Of about 370,000 clones in the sample, 80% to 90% were seen once. Source material: peripheral blood. The source is a woman in her twenties or thirties with COVID-19, enrolled during active disease. The conserved cysteine and the conserved F or W are not part of the CDR3 here. The order of the fields is D gene, V gene, CDR3 protein. D genes are given only for firm matches.

>TRBD1|TRBV28
ASSFPRPGQTFTGELF
>TRBD2|TRBV19
ASSPRGVAGNEQF
>TRBD2|TRBV11-3
ASSLRLAGYNEQF
>TRBD1|TRBV5-6
ATSRDRGEGEQY
>TRBD2|TRBV9
ASSAFPGLAGILQF
>NA|TRBV5-1
ASSLVGGGGNTEAF
>NA|TRBV4-3
ASSHTGQWNTEAF
>NA|TRBV24-1
ATSDLDPGRADTEAF
>NA|TRBV2
ASSLGGAGPAEQY
>TRBD1|TRBV2
ASTRQGPNTGELF
>TRBD1|TRBV28
ASRVYQGAYEQY
>NA|TRBV4-1
ASSAGPSDSPLH
>TRBD1|TRBV7-6
ASSLGTGNEKLF
>TRBD1|TRBV4-1
ASSQMTGGLKLF
>TRBD2|TRBV10-3
AISGLAAANEQF
>TRBD1|TRBV5-6
ASSWDRAIFPLH
>NA|TRBV7-9
ASSLKGLEQY
>NA|TRBV6-2/TRBV6-3
ASSWVRAGDTQY
>TRBD2|TRBV5-1
ASSSGLAVPTDTQY
>NA|TRBV27
ASKSGIRDTQY
>TRBD2|TRBV9
ASSASGENNEQF
>TRBD2|TRBV5-1
ASSPRSGSALWGQF
>NA|TRBV6-6
ASSYRRTEGYT
>TRBD2|TRBV3-1/TRBV3-2
ASSQVVTGGPGNEQF
>NA|TRBV19
ASSRGHQSTEAF
>NA|TRBV19
ASSENRDFNEQF
>TRBD2|TRBV27
ASRGTGRGLAGTGELF
>NA|TRBV29-1
SVDWTVGDYGYT
>TRBD1|TRBV9
ASSVEGAQVTGELF
>NA|TRBV7-2
ASSLNARWIQETQY
>TRBD1|TRBV19
ASSMGRGRGTEAF
>NA|TRBV27
ASSTRGSGNTIY
>NA|TRBV19
ASTLTSFSYNEQF
>TRBD2|TRBV6-4
ASSASGTHNEQF
>TRBD2|TRBV5-4
ASSPTSGIQETQY
>TRBD1|TRBV15
ATSRETGGRVSNQPQH
>TRBD1|TRBV11-2
ASSLGQGVTYGYT
>NA|TRBV6-4
ASSDSGLKGNQPQH
>NA|TRBV19
ASSMRTPTRFNSPLH
>TRBD1|TRBV10-3
AISVGQVYNSPLH
>NA|TRBV28
ASRPRGAQAEQY
>TRBD1|TRBV28
ASSRDRGDWYEQY
>NA|TRBV24-1
ATSDFSYGYT
>NA|TRBV4-1
ASSQRQYNEQF
>NA|TRBV28
ASSPGGSGGETQY